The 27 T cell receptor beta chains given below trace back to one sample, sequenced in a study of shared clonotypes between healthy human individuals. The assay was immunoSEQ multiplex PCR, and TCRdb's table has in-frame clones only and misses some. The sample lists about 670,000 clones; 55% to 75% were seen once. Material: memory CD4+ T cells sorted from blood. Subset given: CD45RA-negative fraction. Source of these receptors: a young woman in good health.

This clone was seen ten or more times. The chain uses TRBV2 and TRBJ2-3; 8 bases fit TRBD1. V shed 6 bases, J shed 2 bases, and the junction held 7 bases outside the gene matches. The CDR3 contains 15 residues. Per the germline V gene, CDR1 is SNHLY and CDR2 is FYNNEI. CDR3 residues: CASSLRTGPTDTQYF. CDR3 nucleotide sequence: TGTGCCAGCAGCCTCCGGACAGGGCCCACAGATACGCAGTATTTT.

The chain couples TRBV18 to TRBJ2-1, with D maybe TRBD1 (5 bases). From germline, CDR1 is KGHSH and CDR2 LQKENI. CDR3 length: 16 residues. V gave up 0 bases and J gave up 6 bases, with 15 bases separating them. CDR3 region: CASSPPTGITRNEQFF. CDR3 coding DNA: TGTGCCAGCTCACCACCCACAGGAATAACGCGCAATGAGCAGTTCTTC.

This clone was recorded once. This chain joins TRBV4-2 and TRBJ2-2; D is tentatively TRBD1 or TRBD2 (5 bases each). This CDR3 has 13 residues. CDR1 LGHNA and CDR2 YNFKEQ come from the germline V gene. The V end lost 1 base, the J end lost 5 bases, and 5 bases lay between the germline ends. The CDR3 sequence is CASSQGGTGELFF. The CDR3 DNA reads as TGTGCCAGCAGCCAAGGGGGGACCGGGGAGCTGTTTTTT.

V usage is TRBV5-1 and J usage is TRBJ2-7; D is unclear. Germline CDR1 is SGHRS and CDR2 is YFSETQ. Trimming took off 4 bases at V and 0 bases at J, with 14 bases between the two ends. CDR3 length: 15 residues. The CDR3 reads CASSTRTGSSYEQYF. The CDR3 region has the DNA TGCGCCAGCAGCACGCGAACTGGAAGCTCCTACGAGCAGTACTTC. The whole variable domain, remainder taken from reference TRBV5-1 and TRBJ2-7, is KAGVTQTPRYLIKTRGQQVTLSCSPISGHRSVSWYQQTPGQGLQFLFEYFSETQRNKGNFPGRFSGRQFSNSRSEMNVSTLELGDSALYLCASSTRTGSSYEQYFGPGTRLTVT.

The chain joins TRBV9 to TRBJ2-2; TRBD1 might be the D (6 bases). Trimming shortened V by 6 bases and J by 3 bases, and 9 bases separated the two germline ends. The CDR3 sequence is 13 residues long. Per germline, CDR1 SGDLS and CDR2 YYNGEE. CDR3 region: CASKKGDTGELFF. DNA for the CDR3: TGTGCCAGCAAGAAGGGGGACACCGGGGAGCTGTTTTTT.

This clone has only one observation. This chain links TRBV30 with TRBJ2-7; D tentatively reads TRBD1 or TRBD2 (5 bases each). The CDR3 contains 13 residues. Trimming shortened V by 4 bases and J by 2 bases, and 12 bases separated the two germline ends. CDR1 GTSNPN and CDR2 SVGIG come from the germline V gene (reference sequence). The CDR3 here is CAWNRDLTYEQYF. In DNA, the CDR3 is TGTGCCTGGAACCGGGACCTTACCTACGAGCAGTACTTC.

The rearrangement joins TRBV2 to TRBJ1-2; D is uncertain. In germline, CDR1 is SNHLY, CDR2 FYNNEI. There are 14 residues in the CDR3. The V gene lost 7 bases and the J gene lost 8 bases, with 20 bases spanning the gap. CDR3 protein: CASTAIVSMVGYTF. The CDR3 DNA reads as TGTGCCAGCACGGCGATTGTTTCTATGGTCGGCTACACCTTC.

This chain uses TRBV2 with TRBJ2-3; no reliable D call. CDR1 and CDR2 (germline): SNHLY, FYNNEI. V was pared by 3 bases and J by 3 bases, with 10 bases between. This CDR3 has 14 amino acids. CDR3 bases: TGTGCCAGCAGTGAGTTCGCCCGTACAGATACGCAGTATTTT. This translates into CASSEFARTDTQYF. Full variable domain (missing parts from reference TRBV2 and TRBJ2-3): EPEVTQTPSHQVTQMGQEVILRCVPISNHLYFYWYRQILGQKVEFLVSFYNNEISEKSEIFDDQFSVERPDGSNFTLKIRSTKLEDSAMYFCASSEFARTDTQYFGPGTRLTVL.

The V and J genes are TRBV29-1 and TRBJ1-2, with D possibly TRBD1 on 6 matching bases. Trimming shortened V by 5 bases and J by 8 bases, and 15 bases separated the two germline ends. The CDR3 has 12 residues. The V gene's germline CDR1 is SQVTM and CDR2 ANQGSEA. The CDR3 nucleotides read TGCAGCGTTTCCCGCGGGGGGCACGGCTACACCTTC. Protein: CSVSRGGHGYTF.

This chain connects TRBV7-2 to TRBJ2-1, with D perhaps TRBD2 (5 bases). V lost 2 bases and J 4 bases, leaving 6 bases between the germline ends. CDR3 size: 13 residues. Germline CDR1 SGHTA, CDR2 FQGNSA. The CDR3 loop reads CASSLRGYNEQFF. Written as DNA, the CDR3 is TGTGCCAGCAGCTTAAGAGGGTACAATGAGCAGTTCTTC. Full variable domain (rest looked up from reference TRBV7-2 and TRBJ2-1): GAGVSQSPSNKVTEKGKDVELRCDPISGHTALYWYRQSLGQGLEFLIYFQGNSAPDKSGLPSDRFSAERTGGSVSTLTIQRTQQEDSAVYLCASSLRGYNEQFFGPGTRLTVL.

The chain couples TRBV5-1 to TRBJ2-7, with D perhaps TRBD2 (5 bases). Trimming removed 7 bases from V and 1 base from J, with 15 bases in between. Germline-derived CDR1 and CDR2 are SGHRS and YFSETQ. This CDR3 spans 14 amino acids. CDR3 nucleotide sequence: TGCGCCAGCCAGGCCGGTCCGGGATCCTACGAGCAGTACTTC. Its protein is CASQAGPGSYEQYF. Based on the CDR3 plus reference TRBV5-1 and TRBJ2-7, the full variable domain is KAGVTQTPRYLIKTRGQQVTLSCSPISGHRSVSWYQQTPGQGLQFLFEYFSETQRNKGNFPGRFSGRQFSNSRSEMNVSTLELGDSALYLCASQAGPGSYEQYFGPGTRLTVT.

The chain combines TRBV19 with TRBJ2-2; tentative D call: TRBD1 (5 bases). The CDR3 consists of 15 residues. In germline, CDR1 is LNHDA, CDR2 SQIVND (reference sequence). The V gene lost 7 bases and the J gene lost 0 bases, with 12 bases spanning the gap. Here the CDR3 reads CASKTGGSNTGELFF. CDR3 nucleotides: TGTGCCAGTAAAACAGGCGGATCGAACACCGGGGAGCTGTTTTTT. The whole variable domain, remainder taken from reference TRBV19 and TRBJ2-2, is DGGITQSPKYLFRKEGQNVTLSCEQNLNHDAMYWYRQDPGQGLRLIYYSQIVNDFQKGDIAEGYSVSREKKESFPLTVTSAQKNPTAFYLCASKTGGSNTGELFFGEGSRLTVL.

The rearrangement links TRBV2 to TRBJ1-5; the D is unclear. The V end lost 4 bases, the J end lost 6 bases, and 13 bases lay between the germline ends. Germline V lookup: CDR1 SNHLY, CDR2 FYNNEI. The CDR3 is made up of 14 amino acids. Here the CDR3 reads CASSGRRDGQPQHF. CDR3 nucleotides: TGTGCCAGCAGTGGAAGGAGGGATGGTCAGCCCCAGCATTTT.

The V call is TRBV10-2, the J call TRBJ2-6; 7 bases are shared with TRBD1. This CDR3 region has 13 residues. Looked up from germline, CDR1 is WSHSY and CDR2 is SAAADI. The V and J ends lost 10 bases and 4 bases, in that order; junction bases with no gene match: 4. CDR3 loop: CATWGQGANVLTF. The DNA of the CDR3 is TGCGCCACGTGGGGACAGGGGGCCAACGTCCTGACTTTC.

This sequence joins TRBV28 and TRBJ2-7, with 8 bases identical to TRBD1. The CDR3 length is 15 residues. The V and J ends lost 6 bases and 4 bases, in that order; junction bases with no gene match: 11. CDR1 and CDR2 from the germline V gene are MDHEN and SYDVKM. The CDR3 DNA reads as TGTGCCAGCAGACCGCTGACAGGGGCGCGATACGAGCAGTACTTC. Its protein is CASRPLTGARYEQYF.

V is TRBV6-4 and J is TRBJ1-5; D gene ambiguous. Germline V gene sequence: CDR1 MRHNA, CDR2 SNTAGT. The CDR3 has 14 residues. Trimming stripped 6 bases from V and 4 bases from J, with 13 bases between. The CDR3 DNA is TGTGCCAGCAGCCCTTCCTGGGTAAATCAGCCCCAGCATTTT. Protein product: CASSPSWVNQPQHF.

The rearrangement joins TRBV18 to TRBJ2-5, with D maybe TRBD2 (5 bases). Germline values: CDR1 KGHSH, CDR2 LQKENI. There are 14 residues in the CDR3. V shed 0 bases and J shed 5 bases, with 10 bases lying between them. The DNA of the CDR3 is TGTGCCAGCTCACCACCCCCAAGAGGGGAGACCCAGTACTTC. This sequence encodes CASSPPPRGETQYF.

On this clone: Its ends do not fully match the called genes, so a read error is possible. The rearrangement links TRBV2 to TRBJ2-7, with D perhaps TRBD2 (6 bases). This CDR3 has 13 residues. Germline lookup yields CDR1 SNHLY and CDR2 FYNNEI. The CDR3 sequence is CASREGEDYEQYF. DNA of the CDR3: TGTGCCAGCAGGGAAGGGGAGGACTACGAGCAGTACTTC.

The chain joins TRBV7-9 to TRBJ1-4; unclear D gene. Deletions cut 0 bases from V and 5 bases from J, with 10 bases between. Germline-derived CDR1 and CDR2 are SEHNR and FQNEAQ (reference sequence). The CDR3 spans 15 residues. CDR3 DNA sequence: TGTGCCAGCAGCTTAGCATCTGCTAAGAATGAAAAACTGTTTTTT. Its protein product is CASSLASAKNEKLFF.

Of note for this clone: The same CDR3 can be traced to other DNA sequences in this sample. In nucleotides, the CDR3 is TGTGCCAGCAGTCTTAATCAGCCCCAGCATTTT. This translates into CASSLNQPQHF. V is TRBV28 and J is TRBJ1-5; D ambiguous. Germline CDR1 reads MDHEN; CDR2 reads SYDVKM. The germline V and J ends were trimmed by 5 bases and 4 bases, with 3 bases remaining between them. This CDR3 comprises 11 residues.

DNA for the CDR3: TGTGCCATCAGTGATCCCACGGGCTACACAGATACGCAGTATTTT. Encoded protein: CAISDPTGYTDTQYF. The chain employs TRBV10-3 and TRBJ2-3, with D uncertain. There are 15 residues in the CDR3. V gave up 3 bases and J gave up 2 bases, with 12 bases separating them. Germline lookup yields CDR1 ENHRY and CDR2 SYGVKD.

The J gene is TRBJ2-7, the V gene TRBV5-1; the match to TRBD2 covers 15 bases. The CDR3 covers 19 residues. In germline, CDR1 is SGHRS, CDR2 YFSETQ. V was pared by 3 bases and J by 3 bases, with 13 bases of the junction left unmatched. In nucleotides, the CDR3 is TGCGCCAGCAGCTCACAACCGGGACTAGCGGGAGGCCGAATCTACGAGCAGTACTTC. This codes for CASSSQPGLAGGRIYEQYF.

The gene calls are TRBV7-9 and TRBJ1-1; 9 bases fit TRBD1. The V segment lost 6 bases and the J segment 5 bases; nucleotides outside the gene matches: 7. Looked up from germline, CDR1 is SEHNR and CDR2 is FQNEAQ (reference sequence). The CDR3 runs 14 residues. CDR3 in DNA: TGTGCCAGCAGTAAACAGGGGGCTCGGACTGAAGCTTTCTTT. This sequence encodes CASSKQGARTEAFF.

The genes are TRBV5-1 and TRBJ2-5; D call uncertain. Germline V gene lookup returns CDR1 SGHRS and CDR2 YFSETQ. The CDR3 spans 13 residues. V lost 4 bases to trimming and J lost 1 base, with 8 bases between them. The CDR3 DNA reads TGCGCCAGCAGCCTAAGCACCCAAGAGACCCAGTACTTC. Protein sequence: CASSLSTQETQYF.

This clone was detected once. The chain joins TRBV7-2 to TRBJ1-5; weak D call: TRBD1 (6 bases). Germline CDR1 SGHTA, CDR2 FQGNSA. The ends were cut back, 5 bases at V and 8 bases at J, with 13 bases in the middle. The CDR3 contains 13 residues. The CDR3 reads CASSLQGSKPQHF. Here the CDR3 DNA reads TGTGCCAGCAGCCTACAGGGTTCTAAGCCCCAGCATTTT.

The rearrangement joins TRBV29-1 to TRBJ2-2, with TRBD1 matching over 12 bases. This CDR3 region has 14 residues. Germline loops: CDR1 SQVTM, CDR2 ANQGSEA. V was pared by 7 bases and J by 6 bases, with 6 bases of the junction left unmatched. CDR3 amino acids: CSGGGTGGSGELFF. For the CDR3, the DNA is TGCAGCGGTGGTGGGACAGGGGGCTCCGGGGAGCTGTTTTTT.

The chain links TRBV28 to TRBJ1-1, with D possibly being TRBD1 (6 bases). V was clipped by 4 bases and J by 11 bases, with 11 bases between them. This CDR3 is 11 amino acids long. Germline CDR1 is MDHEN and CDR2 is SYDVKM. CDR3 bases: TGTGCCAGCAGTTCCAGGGGAAAGGCTTTCTTT. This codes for CASSSRGKAFF.